This entry lists 27 T cell receptor beta chains sequenced from one sample in a study of cytomegalovirus exposure and HLA in healthy donors. This PCR relied on a set of 60 Vbeta primers and 13 Jbeta primers. Sequenced by immunoSEQ multiplex PCR; TCRdb stores in-frame clones only, minus some. This sample has about 190,000 clones, with roughly 77% found just once. The sequencing input was PBMCs. The receptors were sampled from a woman between 25 and 40 years old in good health and CMV-seropositive.

In its sample, this clone was seen once. The chain combines TRBV28 with TRBJ2-2; 7 positions agree with TRBD1. Germline CDR1 is MDHEN and CDR2 is SYDVKM. This CDR3 is 17 amino acids long. Trimming at V came to 3 bases and at J to 5 bases, leaving 12 bases not matched to a gene. The DNA of the CDR3 is TGTGCCAGCAGTTTCTATGACAGGGCTGAGGGTACCGGGGAGCTGTTTTTT. It codes for CASSFYDRAEGTGELFF.

The V call is TRBV27, the J call TRBJ2-7; 7 positions agree with TRBD2. V was pared by 6 bases and J by 3 bases, with 5 bases of the junction left unmatched. Germline V gene sequence: CDR1 MNHEY, CDR2 SMNVEV (reference sequence). CDR3 size: 13 residues. The CDR3 region is CASSLGLHYEQYF. DNA for the CDR3: TGTGCCAGCAGCTTGGGACTACACTACGAGCAGTACTTC.

The chain combines TRBV7-9 with TRBJ1-2, with D possibly TRBD1 on 5 matching bases. CDR3 length: 13 residues. V lost 3 bases and J lost 7, with 12 bases in between. Germline V lookup: CDR1 SEHNR, CDR2 FQNEAQ (reference sequence). The CDR3 sequence: CASSLVSGFGYTF. The CDR3 region has the DNA TGTGCCAGCAGCTTGGTTTCAGGGTTTGGCTACACCTTC.

The V and J genes are TRBV5-1 and TRBJ2-7; the match to TRBD2 covers 9 bases. The CDR3 has 15 amino acids. The V and J ends lost 0 bases and 5 bases, in that order; junction bases with no gene match: 6. Germline V lookup: CDR1 SGHRS, CDR2 YFSETQ. CDR3 amino acids: CASSLGDSGSHEQYF. The CDR3 region has the DNA TGCGCCAGCAGCTTGGGTGATAGCGGGAGCCACGAGCAGTACTTC.

The rearrangement joins TRBV6-5 to TRBJ1-2; weak D call: TRBD1 (5 bases). The CDR3 sequence is 14 residues long. V lost 2 bases to trimming and J lost 7 bases, with 14 bases between them. Germline V gives CDR1 MNHEY, CDR2 SVGAGI. This CDR3 is CASSYGTARGGYTF. The DNA for the CDR3 is TGTGCCAGCAGTTACGGTACAGCTAGGGGTGGCTACACCTTC.

This clone was seen a handful of times. The rearrangement links TRBV6-5 to TRBJ1-6; unclear D gene. CDR1 MNHEY and CDR2 SVGAGI come from the germline V gene. This CDR3 has 12 residues. Trimming left V 6 bases short and J 5 bases short, with 5 bases between. As DNA, the CDR3 is TGTGCCAGCAGCAGAAATAATTCACCCCTCCACTTT. This gives the protein CASSRNNSPLHF.

As to this clone: At the DNA level, this CDR3 is encoded by other sequences in the same sample as well. The V call is TRBV5-1, the J call TRBJ2-1; 9 nucleotides align to TRBD2. In germline, CDR1 is SGHRS, CDR2 YFSETQ. Trimming removed 0 bases from V and 0 bases from J; junction bases left unmatched: 7. The CDR3 loop spans 18 amino acids. In DNA, the CDR3 is TGCGCCAGCAGCTTGGTGGCTAGCGGGACGAGCTCCTACAATGAGCAGTTCTTC. Translating it yields CASSLVASGTSSYNEQFF.

The chain is built from TRBV5-1 and TRBJ1-1; no clear D. V shed 0 bases and J shed 2 bases, with 5 bases lying between them. Looked up from germline, CDR1 is SGHRS and CDR2 is YFSETQ. The CDR3 spans 13 residues. The CDR3 nucleotides are TGCGCCAGCAGCTTGGGCGCAAACACTGAAGCTTTCTTT. Translating gives CASSLGANTEAFF.

A few counts support this clone. The gene calls are TRBV6-8 and TRBJ1-2; no definite D call. Germline V gene lookup returns CDR1 MNHGY and CDR2 SAAAGT. The CDR3 consists of 13 residues. V lost 10 bases and J lost 5, with 17 bases in between. The CDR3 coding sequence is TGTGCCACCCTCCGACTCGCACCTTATGGCTACACCTTC. It yields the protein CATLRLAPYGYTF.

CDR3 region: CASLGQGKEYTEAFF. CDR3 in DNA: TGTGCCAGCCTGGGACAGGGAAAAGAATACACTGAAGCTTTCTTT. The gene calls are TRBV6-1 and TRBJ1-1; 9 positions agree with TRBD1. Germline CDR1 is MNHNS and CDR2 is SASEGT. Trimming removed 8 bases from V and 3 bases from J; junction bases left unmatched: 10. CDR3 length: 15 amino acids.

The chain carries TRBV6-5 and TRBJ1-4; no definite D call. The CDR3 has 15 amino acids. CDR1 and CDR2 (germline): MNHEY, SVGAGI. V shed 2 bases and J shed 2 bases, with 9 bases lying between them. This chain's CDR3 is CASSYIGWTNEKLFF. DNA for the CDR3: TGTGCCAGCAGTTACATCGGGTGGACTAATGAAAAACTGTTTTTT.

V is TRBV5-6 and J is TRBJ1-6; D is perhaps TRBD1 (6 bases). With 8 bases removed from V and 7 bases from J, the gap between germline ends came to 16 bases. The CDR3 contains 14 residues. The germline V gene has CDR1 SGHDT and CDR2 YYEEEE. The CDR3 DNA is TGTGCCAGTTACACAGGGTTAGGGAATTCACCCCTCCACTTT. Translation gives CASYTGLGNSPLHF.

The rearrangement joins TRBV5-4 to TRBJ2-2; 11 nucleotides match TRBD2. The germline V gene has CDR1 SGHNT and CDR2 YYREEE (reference sequence). V dropped 3 bases and J dropped 7; count of bases not matched to a gene: 8. The CDR3 contains 16 residues. CDR3 amino acids: CASSSLAGGLIGELFF. CDR3 DNA sequence: TGTGCCAGCAGCTCTTTAGCGGGAGGGCTTATCGGGGAGCTGTTTTTT.

V and J are TRBV6-4 and TRBJ2-2, with TRBD1 identical over 8 bases. The junction had 5 bases not matched to a gene; V was cut back by 4 bases and J by 7 bases. The CDR3 is 14 residues long. CDR1 is MRHNA and CDR2 is SNTAGT in the germline V gene. The CDR3 nucleotides read TGTGCCAGCAGTGGAGGACAGGGTTTCGGGGAGCTGTTTTTT. Translation: CASSGGQGFGELFF.

This clone showed up just once. The sample holds other DNA sequences that translate to the same CDR3. The genes are TRBV28 and TRBJ2-5; TRBD1 matches 9 bases. J gave up 4 bases and V 5 bases, and 5 bases lay outside the gene matches. The CDR3 runs 14 residues. CDR1 MDHEN and CDR2 SYDVKM come from the germline V gene. DNA of the CDR3: TGTGCCAGCAGTCTAACAGGGGGCGGAGAGACCCAGTACTTC. This encodes CASSLTGGGETQYF.

This chain uses TRBV7-9 with TRBJ2-7; D remains unclear. The germline gives CDR1 SEHNR, CDR2 FQNEAQ (reference sequence). The CDR3 has 12 amino acids. V lost 3 bases and J 6 bases, leaving 9 bases between the germline ends. The CDR3 nucleotides are TGTGCCAGCAGCTTGAGTACGGGCGAGCAGTACTTC. Protein sequence: CASSLSTGEQYF. Variable domain in full (rest from reference TRBV7-9 and TRBJ2-7): DTGVSQNPRHKITKRGQNVTFRCDPISEHNRLYWYRQTLGQGPEFLTYFQNEAQLEKSRLLSDRFSAERPKGSFSTLEIQRTEQGDSAMYLCASSLSTGEQYFGPGTRLTVT.

The gene calls are TRBV19 and TRBJ2-5; TRBD1 is a possible D gene (5 bases). The CDR3 loop spans 14 amino acids. CDR1 and CDR2 from the germline V gene are LNHDA and SQIVND (reference sequence). V lost 8 bases, J lost 1 base, and 14 bases lay in between. CDR3 sequence (DNA): TGTGCCAGTTCACCTTCCAGGGTCCAAGAGACCCAGTACTTC. Its protein product is CASSPSRVQETQYF.

The DNA for the CDR3 is TGCGCCAGCAGCTCGACAGGGGAAAGTCAGCCCCAGCATTTT. It encodes CASSSTGESQPQHF. The J gene is TRBJ1-5, the V gene TRBV4-1, with TRBD1 identical over 8 bases. The V gene end was trimmed by 5 bases and the J gene end by 6 bases; junction bases not matched to a gene: 6. Germline CDR1 is MGHRA and CDR2 is YSYEKL. The CDR3 spans 14 residues.

The chain employs TRBV5-6 and TRBJ1-2; D is undetermined. V lost 1 base, J lost 0 bases, and 7 bases lay in between. CDR3 size: 14 residues. Germline assignment: CDR1 SGHDT and CDR2 YYEEEE. The CDR3 nucleotides read TGTGCCAGCAGCTTGAGACTGTCTAACTATGGCTACACCTTC. Translated: CASSLRLSNYGYTF.

This rearrangement joins TRBV18 to TRBJ1-1; no clear D gene. The CDR3 is 13 residues long. The V end was cut by 3 bases, the J end by 3 bases, with 8 bases between. CDR1 is KGHSH, CDR2 LQKENI, per germline. CDR3 region: CASSPTQDTEAFF. CDR3 nucleotides: TGTGCCAGCTCACCTACCCAGGACACTGAAGCTTTCTTT.

In this sample, this clone turned up a few times. The rearrangement uses TRBV7-9 and TRBJ2-5, with a tentative D call TRBD2 (6 bases). The CDR3 has 14 amino acids. The germline gives CDR1 SEHNR, CDR2 FQNEAQ (reference sequence). V lost 4 bases and J lost 2, with 11 bases in between. The CDR3 sequence is CASSSRTTQETQYF. The CDR3 DNA reads as TGTGCCAGCAGCTCGAGGACTACTCAAGAGACCCAGTACTTC.

The chain employs TRBV15 and TRBJ1-4, with D perhaps TRBD1 (6 bases). The CDR3 is 13 amino acids. The germline CDR1 and CDR2 sequences are LNHNV and YYDKDF (reference sequence). V was pared by 5 bases and J by 12 bases, with 16 bases between. The chain's CDR3 is CATSALDSIELFF. Here the CDR3 DNA reads TGTGCCACCAGCGCCCTGGACAGCATAGAACTGTTTTTT. The entire variable domain, with the rest obtained from reference TRBV15 and TRBJ1-4, is as follows: DAMVIQNPRYQVTQFGKPVTLSCSQTLNHNVMYWYQQKSSQAPKLLFHYYDKDFNNEADTPDNFQSRRPNTSFCFLDIRSPGLGDTAMYLCATSALDSIELFFGSGTQLSVL.

The V and J genes are TRBV19 and TRBJ1-1; a possible D gene is TRBD1 (6 bases). The germline gives CDR1 LNHDA, CDR2 SQIVND (reference sequence). The CDR3 spans 13 residues. V was trimmed by 7 bases and J by 4 bases, leaving 13 bases between them. The CDR3 here is CASIKLGGTEAFF. Here the CDR3 DNA reads TGTGCCAGTATTAAGCTAGGGGGCACTGAAGCTTTCTTT.

There are a few counts of this clone. This rearrangement joins TRBV19 to TRBJ1-5; unclear D gene. V gave up 1 base and J gave up 11 bases, with 12 bases separating them. This CDR3 contains 13 residues. Germline assignment: CDR1 LNHDA and CDR2 SQIVND (reference sequence). CDR3 sequence: CASSIVKGVAQHF. The CDR3 region has the DNA TGTGCCAGTAGTATAGTTAAGGGAGTGGCCCAGCATTTT.

The chain is built from TRBV2 and TRBJ2-3; 12 nucleotides match TRBD2. V lost 7 bases to trimming and J lost 5 bases; unmatched junction nucleotides: 4. The germline gives CDR1 SNHLY, CDR2 FYNNEI. The CDR3 loop spans 14 amino acids. CDR3 protein: CASKGTSGLDTQYF. For the CDR3, the DNA is TGTGCCAGCAAAGGGACTAGCGGGCTAGATACGCAGTATTTT.

The rearrangement uses TRBV6-1 and TRBJ2-7; 9 bases align to TRBD1. The CDR3 totals 11 residues. Germline CDR1 and CDR2: MNHNS and SASEGT. The DNA of the CDR3 is TGTACGACAGGGGGATTGTACGAGCAGTACTTC. Translated, it gives CTTGGLYEQYF.

The chain employs TRBV27 and TRBJ2-7, with a tentative D call TRBD1 (6 bases). Trimming shortened V by 4 bases and J by 3 bases, and 13 bases separated the two germline ends. Germline CDR1 and CDR2: MNHEY and SMNVEV (reference sequence). CDR3 length: 14 residues. The CDR3 coding sequence is TGTGCCAGCAGTTCCGGGACACTACTCTACGAGCAGTACTTC. Encoded protein: CASSSGTLLYEQYF.